This is a list of T cell receptor beta chains from one sample in a study of shared clonotypes between healthy human individuals. Produced via immunoSEQ multiplex PCR; TCRdb's table is partial and in-frame only. In the table there are about 710,000 clones, around 70% of which are singletons. Sample: memory CD4+ T cells sorted from blood. The receptors were sampled from a woman younger than 45 in good health. Each CDR3 is given with its conserved first and last residue. D genes are given only for firm matches. Some rows mark clone size as missing; the rest say once, few, many or name a class of expanded clone.

TRBJ1-4 | . | . | TRBV7-2 | TGTGCCAGCAGCTTAGGGGGTAGTGGGACTAATGAAAAACTGTTTTTT | CASSLGGSGTNEKLFF
TRBJ1-1 | TRBD1 | . | TRBV18 | TGTGCCAGCTCACCAAACCGACAGGGGGTTGGCACTGAAGCTTTCTTT | CASSPNRQGVGTEAFF
TRBJ2-5 | TRBD2 | . | TRBV5-1 | TGCGCCAGCAGCTTAGGGACTAGCGGCGAGACCCAGTACTTC | CASSLGTSGETQYF
TRBJ2-7 | . | . | TRBV6-1 | TGTGCCAGTCACCCGGGCGACAGCTCCTACGAGCAGTACTTC | CASHPGDSSYEQYF
TRBJ2-5 | . | . | TRBV11-2 | . | CASSFWEREGETQYF
TRBJ2-3 | . | . | TRBV10-1 | TGCGCCAGCCCCAGTGGAAGCACAGATACGCAGTATTTT | CASPSGSTDTQYF
TRBJ2-1 | . | many | TRBV5-1 | TGCGCCAGCAGCTTGCTGGGACAATCCCACAATGAGCAGTTCTTC | CASSLLGQSHNEQFF
TRBJ1-5 | . | few | TRBV7-9 | TGTGCCAGCAGCTTTGGACAAGACGGCCAGCCCCAGCATTTT | CASSFGQDGQPQHF
TRBJ2-3 | . | . | TRBV6-5 | TGTGCCAGCAGCCGGGGACTCGACACAGATACGCAGTATTTT | CASSRGLDTDTQYF
TRBJ2-7 | . | . | TRBV29-1 | TGCAGCGTGCGACAGGCTAATGAGGAGCAGTACTTC | CSVRQANEEQYF
TRBJ2-3 | TRBD1 | once | TRBV7-2 | TGTGCCAGCAGTCAGGGGGCCAAAGATACGCAGTATTTT | CASSQGAKDTQYF
TRBJ2-2 | . | . | TRBV11-2 | TGTGCCAGCAGCTTAATGGTCGGGGAGCTGTTTTTT | CASSLMVGELFF
TRBJ1-4 | . | . | TRBV5-1 | TGCGCCAGCAGCTCCTGGGGGGGTAATGAAAAACTGTTTTTT | CASSSWGGNEKLFF
TRBJ2-1 | . | . | TRBV28 | TGTGCCAGCAGTTTATGGCGAAATGAGCAGTTCTTC | CASSLWRNEQFF
TRBJ1-1 | . | . | TRBV27 | TGTGCCAGCAGTTTACTCGGCAGACACAACGCTGAAGCTTTCTTT | CASSLLGRHNAEAFF
TRBJ1-1 | . | few | TRBV5-1 | TGCGCCAGCAGTTTGGTCCTGGGCCCGGGGACTGAAGCTTTCTTT | CASSLVLGPGTEAFF
TRBJ2-1 | . | few | TRBV10-3 | TGTGCCATCAGTGAGTCCTACAATGAGCAGTTCTTC | CAISESYNEQFF
TRBJ1-3 | TRBD1 | . | TRBV6-5 | TGTGCCAGCAGGCCCAGGGGGGAATTTGGAAACACCATATATTTT | CASRPRGEFGNTIYF
TRBJ1-2 | . | . | TRBV12-5 | TGTGCTAGTGGTTTGGTACTGACGCACAGGGATAACTATGGCTACACCTTC | CASGLVLTHRDNYGYTF
TRBJ2-1 | TRBD2 | . | TRBV7-9 | TGTGCCAGCAGCTTAGAGCTAGCGGGAGTTGGTTCGAATGAGCAGTTCTTC | CASSLELAGVGSNEQFF